The T cell receptor beta chain described here comes from a study of blood T cell repertoires in COVID-19. Looking at the study overall: Sources were T cells, B-cell-depleted T cells, or PBMCs; the material itself was cDNA or gDNA.

Original processing notes: Nucleated cell counts were estimated from reference gene primer amplification. Assay: immunoSEQ multiplex PCR; the TCRdb copy retains only in-frame clones and omits some. The DNA gave D and trimming, while V, J and clone size come from that table. The data hold 90,000 to 110,000 clones, with over 75% observed a single time. The CDR3 sequence is 15 residues long. CDR1 and CDR2 from the germline V gene are SGDLS and YYNGEE. Deletions cut 4 bases from V and 4 bases from J, with 14 bases between. The sample consisted of peripheral blood. The receptor was isolated from a man between 45 and 60 years old with acute or convalescent COVID-19. The V gene is TRBV9, the J gene TRBJ2-2; the D is unclear. Here the CDR3 reads CASSSRLVGTGELFF. The CDR3, as DNA: TGTGCCAGCAGCTCCCGATTAGTTGGCACCGGGGAGCTGTTTTTT.